This TCR beta chain stems from a study of blood T cell repertoires in COVID-19. In the study overall: Both acute and convalescent COVID-19 samples were obtained from the United States, Italy and Spain.

Per the original data handling: Estimation of nucleated cell counts was performed using reference gene primer amplification. Clones were sequenced by immunoSEQ multiplex PCR, and TCRdb holds only the in-frame ones, with some missing. Clone size and the V and J calls come from that table; the DNA yielded D and trimming. The sample yields roughly 64,000 clones, roughly three quarters seen once. CDR3 size: 14 residues. V lost 4 bases to trimming and J lost 3 bases, with 13 bases between them. Germline CDR1 and CDR2: SGHRS and YFSETQ. This sequence was found in a man aged 60 to 75 with COVID-19, enrolled during active disease. Sequencing input: peripheral blood. The chain employs TRBV5-1 and TRBJ1-2; D might be TRBD1 (5 bases). The CDR3 spells CASSVGQGYYGYTF. CDR3 nucleotides: TGCGCCAGCAGCGTGGGGCAGGGATACTATGGCTACACCTTC.